This entry lists 19 T cell receptor beta chains sequenced from one sample in a study of T cell responses to AZD1222 COVID-19 vaccine. The table came from immunoSEQ multiplex PCR; TCRdb's copy has only in-frame clones and leaves some out. The sample consists of about 77,000 clones, 92% of them appearing once. This sample comprised peripheral blood, obtained 28 days after the second AZD1222 dose. All receptors derive from an adult who received the AZD1222 COVID-19 vaccine.

V gene TRBV4-1 combines with J gene TRBJ2-1; D unresolved. V gave up 1 base and J gave up 6 bases, with 10 bases separating them. The CDR3 has 14 amino acids. Germline lookup yields CDR1 MGHRA and CDR2 YSYEKL. CDR3 protein: CASSQGSNGNEQFF. Here the CDR3 DNA reads TGCGCCAGCAGCCAAGGATCAAATGGCAATGAGCAGTTCTTC.

The V gene is TRBV7-9, the J gene TRBJ2-7; weak D call: TRBD1 (5 bases). With 3 bases removed from V and 2 bases from J, the gap between germline ends came to 11 bases. Germline loops: CDR1 SEHNR, CDR2 FQNEAQ (reference sequence). The CDR3 extends over 14 amino acids. The CDR3 protein is CASSLKGRPYEQYF. The CDR3 DNA follows: TGTGCCAGCAGCTTGAAGGGGCGTCCCTACGAGCAGTACTTC. Complete variable domain (other parts from reference TRBV7-9 and TRBJ2-7): DTGVSQNPRHKITKRGQNVTFRCDPISEHNRLYWYRQTLGQGPEFLTYFQNEAQLEKSRLLSDRFSAERPKGSFSTLEIQRTEQGDSAMYLCASSLKGRPYEQYFGPGTRLTVT.

V is TRBV10-1 and J is TRBJ2-3, with a possible D match to TRBD2 (5 bases). Germline CDR1 WNHNN, CDR2 SYGVQD (reference sequence). The CDR3 is 14 amino acids. V was shortened by 5 bases and J by 4 bases, with 13 bases between the two germline ends. CDR3 sequence reads: CASSTAGQADTQYF. CDR3 in DNA: TGCGCCAGCAGTACCGCGGGCCAGGCAGATACGCAGTATTTT.

The chain uses TRBV20-1 and TRBJ1-4; D perhaps matches TRBD1 (5 bases). V lost 3 bases, J lost 4 bases, and 18 bases lay in between. The CDR3 runs to 16 residues. Germline loops: CDR1 DFQATT, CDR2 SNEGSKA (reference sequence). The CDR3 region has the DNA TGCAGTGCTAGTGGCTTTGGGGCAGGGAGTAATGAAAAACTGTTTTTT. As protein: CSASGFGAGSNEKLFF.

The rearrangement joins TRBV6-2 or TRBV6-3 to TRBJ1-1; tentatively, D is TRBD1 (6 bases). The germline gives CDR1 MNHEY, CDR2 SVGEGT. CDR3 length: 16 residues. V lost 4 bases, J lost 3 bases, and 18 bases lay in between. CDR3 DNA: TGTGCCAGCAGTTCCCAGGGGAGGGCGCGGGACACTGAAGCTTTCTTT. This encodes CASSSQGRARDTEAFF.

This clone was detected a few times. The J gene is TRBJ2-7, the V gene TRBV4-1; D is perhaps TRBD1 (5 bases). Trimming stripped 0 bases from V and 7 bases from J, with 13 bases between. Looked up from germline, CDR1 is MGHRA and CDR2 is YSYEKL. The CDR3 is 14 amino acids. The CDR3 region is CASSQDPGRREQYF. The CDR3 nucleotides are TGCGCCAGCAGCCAAGATCCAGGGCGGCGGGAGCAGTACTTC.

The chain joins TRBV7-8 to TRBJ1-2; D not resolved. The CDR3 contains 13 residues. Looked up from germline, CDR1 is SGHVS and CDR2 is FQNEAQ. The V and J ends lost 5 bases and 1 base respectively, with 8 bases between them. The CDR3: CASSLSLNYGYTF. CDR3 in DNA: TGTGCCAGCAGCCTGAGTCTTAACTATGGCTACACCTTC.

V and J are TRBV7-2 and TRBJ1-5; a weak D match, TRBD1 (5 bases). V was shortened by 1 base and J by 8 bases, with 24 bases between the two germline ends. This CDR3 spans 18 amino acids. Germline values: CDR1 SGHTA, CDR2 FQGNSA. DNA for the CDR3: TGTGCCAGCAGCTTAGGTTATGCTTTGGGGGGGGTAGGGGAGCCCCAGCATTTT. Translated: CASSLGYALGGVGEPQHF.

CDR3 sequence reads: CASSERRGSQPQHF. CDR3 coding DNA: TGTGCCAGCAGTGAGAGGAGAGGGTCTCAGCCCCAGCATTTT. V usage is TRBV6-1 and J usage is TRBJ1-5, with unresolved D. The germline V and J ends were trimmed by 3 bases and 6 bases, with 12 bases remaining between them. The CDR3 runs to 14 residues. In germline, CDR1 is MNHNS, CDR2 SASEGT.

The chain carries TRBV5-1 and TRBJ1-1; D unclear. Germline CDR1 and CDR2: SGHRS and YFSETQ. The germline V and J ends were trimmed by 5 bases and 1 base, with 12 bases remaining between them. The length of the CDR3 is 14 residues. The CDR3 nucleotides are TGCGCCAGCAGGCCCCCCCGTCAGAACACTGAAGCTTTCTTT. Protein product: CASRPPRQNTEAFF. The full variable domain, with the rest looked up from reference TRBV5-1 and TRBJ1-1, is KAGVTQTPRYLIKTRGQQVTLSCSPISGHRSVSWYQQTPGQGLQFLFEYFSETQRNKGNFPGRFSGRQFSNSRSEMNVSTLELGDSALYLCASRPPRQNTEAFFGQGTRLTVV.

The genes are TRBV11-2 and TRBJ2-3, with D tentatively TRBD2 (5 bases). Trimming cost V 5 bases and J 3 bases, with 12 bases left between them. Germline V CDR1 and CDR2: SGHAT, FQNNGV. The length of the CDR3 is 14 residues. The CDR3 loop is CASSPGYGTDTQYF. The CDR3 nucleotides read TGTGCCAGCAGCCCGGGGTATGGGACAGATACGCAGTATTTT.

The chain is built from TRBV2 and TRBJ1-1, with D possibly TRBD1 on 6 matching bases. Trimming removed 4 bases at V and 3 bases at J, with 9 bases between. The CDR3 runs 13 residues. Germline CDR1 is SNHLY and CDR2 is FYNNEI. The CDR3 nucleotides read TGTGCCAGCAGTGGGGAGGGGGACACTGAAGCTTTCTTT. Residues: CASSGEGDTEAFF. Full variable domain (outside the CDR3, taken from reference TRBV2 and TRBJ1-1): EPEVTQTPSHQVTQMGQEVILRCVPISNHLYFYWYRQILGQKVEFLVSFYNNEISEKSEIFDDQFSVERPDGSNFTLKIRSTKLEDSAMYFCASSGEGDTEAFFGQGTRLTVV.

The CDR3 region has the DNA TGTGCCAGCAGCGTAGATCTGGGGGGAGGGGGTCGCTCCTACAATGAGCAGTTCTTC. Translating it yields CASSVDLGGGGRSYNEQFF. The chain carries TRBV9 and TRBJ2-1; the D gene is possibly TRBD2 (7 bases). Trimming took 0 bases from V and 0 from J, leaving 19 bases between them. Per germline, CDR1 SGDLS and CDR2 YYNGEE. CDR3 size: 19 residues.

The chain links TRBV5-4 to TRBJ1-1, with D perhaps matching TRBD1 (5 bases). The V gene lost 0 bases and the J gene lost 8 bases, with 17 bases spanning the gap. CDR3 length equals 15 residues. In germline, CDR1 is SGHNT, CDR2 YYREEE (reference sequence). The CDR3 loop reads CASSLGPGRTQEAFF. The CDR3 DNA sequence: TGTGCCAGCAGCTTGGGTCCGGGGCGCACCCAGGAAGCTTTCTTT.

With regard to this clone: The junction departs from germline at one end; a sequencing error may be responsible. The chain is built from TRBV6-6 and TRBJ1-1; D unclear. The CDR3 runs to 13 residues. Germline V gene lookup returns CDR1 MNHNY and CDR2 SVGAGI (reference sequence). CDR3 residues: CASSYAPGHGPNF. CDR3 nucleotides: TGTGCCAGCAGCTACGCACCTGGGCACGGGCCTAACTTT.

The chain employs TRBV9 and TRBJ2-3; a possible D gene is TRBD1 (5 bases). Germline CDR1 is SGDLS and CDR2 is YYNGEE. Deletions cut 1 base from V and 4 bases from J, with 13 bases between. This CDR3 is 15 amino acids long. The CDR3 region is CASSVQGQGADTQYF. For the CDR3, the DNA is TGTGCCAGCAGCGTACAGGGTCAAGGAGCAGATACGCAGTATTTT. The variable domain in full, with the rest retrieved from reference TRBV9 and TRBJ2-3, is DSGVTQTPKHLITATGQRVTLRCSPRSGDLSVYWYQQSLDQGLQFLIQYYNGEERAKGNILERFSAQQFPDLHSELNLSSLELGDSALYFCASSVQGQGADTQYFGPGTRLTVL.

The rearrangement links TRBV9 to TRBJ1-3; D gene unclear. V was trimmed by 0 bases and J by 4 bases, leaving 8 bases between them. CDR1 SGDLS and CDR2 YYNGEE come from the germline V gene. This CDR3 has 14 amino acids. The CDR3 DNA follows: TGTGCCAGCAGCGTAGAGATACGAGGAAACACCATATATTTT. Its translation: CASSVEIRGNTIYF.

The chain combines TRBV4-2 with TRBJ1-1; maybe TRBD1 (6 bases). Trimming removed 1 base at V and 1 base at J, with 13 bases between. The CDR3 sequence is 16 residues long. The germline V gene has CDR1 LGHNA and CDR2 YNFKEQ. The CDR3 region has the DNA TGTGCCAGCAGCCAAGGTGCTGGGACAAAGAACACTGAAGCTTTCTTT. Amino acid sequence: CASSQGAGTKNTEAFF.

The rearrangement joins TRBV12-5 to TRBJ2-1, with 10 bases that match TRBD2. Germline V gene data show CDR1 as LGHNT and CDR2 as FRNRAP. There are 13 residues in the CDR3. The ends lost 9 bases at V and 4 bases at J; junction bases unmatched: 3. The CDR3 loop reads CASGTSEYNEQFF. Here the CDR3 DNA reads TGTGCTAGCGGGACTAGCGAATACAATGAGCAGTTCTTC. Filled out from reference TRBV12-5 and TRBJ2-1, the complete variable domain reads DARVTQTPRHKVTEMGQEVTMRCQPILGHNTVFWYRQTMMQGLELLAYFRNRAPLDDSGMPKDRFSAEMPDATLATLKIQPSEPRDSAVYFCASGTSEYNEQFFGPGTRLTVL.